Following are 3 T cell receptor beta chains from one sample sequenced in a study of shared T cell receptors in the human thymus. This table comes from immunoSEQ multiplex PCR, and its TCRdb copy is limited to in-frame clones, with some not included. Of more than 550,000 clones in the sample, 70% to 90% were seen once. This sample was also put to use in a study of human thymus T cells.

Source material: thymocytes. Source of these receptors: a girl under three years old with a congenital heart defect.

In this sample, this clone turned up once. The chain uses TRBV19 and TRBJ1-1, with D tentatively TRBD1 (5 bases). CDR1 and CDR2 from the germline V gene are LNHDA and SQIVND (reference sequence). This CDR3 spans 19 amino acids. V lost 6 bases and J lost 1, with 27 bases in between. In DNA form, the CDR3 reads TGTGCCAGTAGCCCTCCTCCGGCAGGGCGATTAATTAGGAACACTGAAGCTTTCTTT. Amino acids: CASSPPPAGRLIRNTEAFF.

CDR3 sequence: CASSPAGQNTGELFF. The CDR3 DNA follows: TGTGCCAGCTCACCCGCCGGACAGAACACCGGGGAGCTGTTTTTT. This sequence joins TRBV18 and TRBJ2-2; tentative D call: TRBD1 (5 bases). There are 15 residues in the CDR3. Looked up from germline, CDR1 is KGHSH and CDR2 is LQKENI. V shed 3 bases and J shed 1 base, with 9 bases lying between them.

J is TRBJ1-2 and V is TRBV28; 7 positions agree with TRBD1. J gave up 0 bases and V 5 bases, and 15 bases lay outside the gene matches. The CDR3 extends over 18 amino acids. Germline CDR1 MDHEN, CDR2 SYDVKM. The CDR3 DNA follows: TGTGCCAGCAGTCCAAACAGGGGCCGCTCAGGAGCTAACTATGGCTACACCTTC. Protein product: CASSPNRGRSGANYGYTF.